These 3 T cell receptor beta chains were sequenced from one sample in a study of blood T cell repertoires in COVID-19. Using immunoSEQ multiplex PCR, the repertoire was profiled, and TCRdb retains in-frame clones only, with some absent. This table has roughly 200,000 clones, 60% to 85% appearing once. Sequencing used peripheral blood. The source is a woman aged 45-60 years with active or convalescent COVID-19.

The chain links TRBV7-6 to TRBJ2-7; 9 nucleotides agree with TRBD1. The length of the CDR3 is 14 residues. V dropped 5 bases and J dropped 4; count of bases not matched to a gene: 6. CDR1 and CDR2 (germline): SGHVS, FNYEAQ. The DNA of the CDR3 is TGTGCCAGCAGCCACCGGACAGGGGCGTACGAGCAGTACTTC. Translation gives CASSHRTGAYEQYF. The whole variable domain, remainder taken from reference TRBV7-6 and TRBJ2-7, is GAGVSQSPRYKVTKRGQDVALRCDPISGHVSLYWYRQALGQGPEFLTYFNYEAQQDKSGLPNDRFSAERPEGSISTLTIQRTEQRDSAMYRCASSHRTGAYEQYFGPGTRLTVT.

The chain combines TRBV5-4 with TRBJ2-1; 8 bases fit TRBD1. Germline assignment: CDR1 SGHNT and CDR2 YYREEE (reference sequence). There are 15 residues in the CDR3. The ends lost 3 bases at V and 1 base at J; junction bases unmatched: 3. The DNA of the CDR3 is TGTGCCAGCAGCTGGGACAGGTATTCCTACAATGAGCAGTTCTTC. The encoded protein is CASSWDRYSYNEQFF.

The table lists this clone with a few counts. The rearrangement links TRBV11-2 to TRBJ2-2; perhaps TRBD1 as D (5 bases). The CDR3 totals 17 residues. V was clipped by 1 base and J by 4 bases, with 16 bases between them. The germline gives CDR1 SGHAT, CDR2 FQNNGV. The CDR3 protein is CASSLGVAGPSTGELFF. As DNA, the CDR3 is TGTGCCAGCAGCTTAGGGGTAGCAGGGCCGAGCACCGGGGAGCTGTTTTTT.